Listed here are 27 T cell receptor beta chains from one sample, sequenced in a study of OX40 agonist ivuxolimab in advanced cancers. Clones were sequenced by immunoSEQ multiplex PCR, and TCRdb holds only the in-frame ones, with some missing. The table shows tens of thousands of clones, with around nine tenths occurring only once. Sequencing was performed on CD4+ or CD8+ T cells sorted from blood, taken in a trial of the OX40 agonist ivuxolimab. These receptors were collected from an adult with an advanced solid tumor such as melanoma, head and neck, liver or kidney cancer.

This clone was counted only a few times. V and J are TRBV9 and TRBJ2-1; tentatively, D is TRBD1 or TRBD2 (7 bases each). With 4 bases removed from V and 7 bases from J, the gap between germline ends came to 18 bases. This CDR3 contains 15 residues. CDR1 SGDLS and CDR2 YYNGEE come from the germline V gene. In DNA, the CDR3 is TGTGCCAGCAGCTCAGGGGGAGGGTTAACAAATGAGCAGTTCTTC. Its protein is CASSSGGGLTNEQFF.

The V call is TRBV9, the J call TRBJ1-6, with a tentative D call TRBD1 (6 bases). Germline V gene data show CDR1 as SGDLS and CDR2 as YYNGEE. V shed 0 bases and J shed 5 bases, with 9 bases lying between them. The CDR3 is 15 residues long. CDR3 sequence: CASSVGTGHNSPLHF. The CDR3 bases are TGTGCCAGCAGCGTAGGAACAGGGCATAATTCACCCCTCCACTTT.

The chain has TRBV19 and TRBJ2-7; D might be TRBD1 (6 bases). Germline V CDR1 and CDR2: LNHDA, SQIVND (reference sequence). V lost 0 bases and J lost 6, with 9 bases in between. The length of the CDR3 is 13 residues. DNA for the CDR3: TGTGCCAGTAGTATAGAGGGGGCAGCCGAGCAGTACTTC. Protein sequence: CASSIEGAAEQYF.

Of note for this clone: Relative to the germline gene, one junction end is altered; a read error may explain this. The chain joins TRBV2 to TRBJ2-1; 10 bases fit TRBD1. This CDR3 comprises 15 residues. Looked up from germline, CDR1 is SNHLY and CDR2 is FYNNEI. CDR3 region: CASREARDRGYEQFF. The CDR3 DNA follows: TGTGCCAGCAGGGAAGCCAGGGACAGGGGTTATGAGCAGTTCTTC.

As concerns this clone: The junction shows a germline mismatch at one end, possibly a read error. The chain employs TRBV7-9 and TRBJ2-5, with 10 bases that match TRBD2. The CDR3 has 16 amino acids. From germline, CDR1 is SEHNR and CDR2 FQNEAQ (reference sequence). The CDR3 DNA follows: TGTGCCAGCAGCCAAACGCGGGGACTAGCGTTCGTCCTCTTACACTTC. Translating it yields CASSQTRGLAFVLLHF.

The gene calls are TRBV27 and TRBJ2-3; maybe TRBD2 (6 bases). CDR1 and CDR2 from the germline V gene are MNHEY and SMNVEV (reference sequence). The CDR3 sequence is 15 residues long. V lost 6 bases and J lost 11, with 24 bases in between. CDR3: CASRGGPGPRGGQYF. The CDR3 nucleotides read TGTGCCAGCAGGGGAGGACCGGGCCCTCGAGGAGGGCAGTATTTT.

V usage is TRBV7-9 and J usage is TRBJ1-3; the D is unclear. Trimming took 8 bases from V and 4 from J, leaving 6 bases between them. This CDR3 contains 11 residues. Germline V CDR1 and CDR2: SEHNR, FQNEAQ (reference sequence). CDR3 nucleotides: TGTGCCAGCGGCATGGGAAACACCATATATTTT. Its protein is CASGMGNTIYF.

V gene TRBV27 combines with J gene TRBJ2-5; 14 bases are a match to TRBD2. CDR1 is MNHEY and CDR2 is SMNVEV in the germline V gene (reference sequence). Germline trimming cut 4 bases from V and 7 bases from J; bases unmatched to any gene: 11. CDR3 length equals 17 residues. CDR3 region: CASSSLGLAGARGTQYF. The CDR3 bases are TGTGCCAGCAGTTCTTTGGGACTAGCGGGAGCCCGGGGGACCCAGTACTTC.

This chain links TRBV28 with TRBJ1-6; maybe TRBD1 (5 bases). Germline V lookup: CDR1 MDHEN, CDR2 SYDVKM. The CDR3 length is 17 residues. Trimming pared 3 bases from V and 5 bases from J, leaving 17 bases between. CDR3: CASSLLWAGRNNSPLHF. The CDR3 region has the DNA TGTGCCAGCAGTTTGCTTTGGGCAGGGAGAAATAATTCACCCCTCCACTTT.

The CDR3 reads CASSLAPVAGAGTDTQYF. The CDR3 DNA sequence: TGTGCCAGCAGCTTAGCGCCTGTCGCGGGGGCCGGCACAGATACGCAGTATTTT. V usage is TRBV7-8 and J usage is TRBJ2-3, with D possibly being TRBD2 (7 bases). The CDR3 sequence is 18 residues long. V lost 0 bases to trimming and J lost 1 base, with 17 bases between them. Germline values: CDR1 SGHVS, CDR2 FQNEAQ.

This chain's CDR3 is CAIKVGEQFF. The DNA of the CDR3 is TGTGCCATCAAAGTTGGTGAGCAGTTCTTC. The chain links TRBV10-3 to TRBJ2-1, with no clear D. Looked up from germline, CDR1 is ENHRY and CDR2 is SYGVKD. V lost 7 bases, J lost 9 bases, and 7 bases lay in between. There are 10 residues in the CDR3.

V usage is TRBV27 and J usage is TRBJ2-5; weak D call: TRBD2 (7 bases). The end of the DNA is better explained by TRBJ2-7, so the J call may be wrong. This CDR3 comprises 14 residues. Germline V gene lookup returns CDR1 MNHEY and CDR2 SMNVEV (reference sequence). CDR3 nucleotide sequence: TGTGCCAGCAGTTTACGGGGGGCGGTCAACGAGCAGTACTTC. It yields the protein CASSLRGAVNEQYF.

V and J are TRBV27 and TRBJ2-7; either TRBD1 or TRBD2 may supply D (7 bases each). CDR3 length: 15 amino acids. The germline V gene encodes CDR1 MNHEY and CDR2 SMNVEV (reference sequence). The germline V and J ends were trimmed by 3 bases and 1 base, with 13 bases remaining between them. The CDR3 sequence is CASSFIQGGSYEQYF. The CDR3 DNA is TGTGCCAGCAGTTTTATTCAGGGGGGGTCCTACGAGCAGTACTTC.

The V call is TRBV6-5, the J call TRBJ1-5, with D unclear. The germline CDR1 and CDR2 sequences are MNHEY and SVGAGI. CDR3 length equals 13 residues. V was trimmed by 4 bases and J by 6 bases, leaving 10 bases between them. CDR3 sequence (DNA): TGTGCCAGCAGTTTGGGGAGCGGTCAGCCCCAGCATTTT. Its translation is CASSLGSGQPQHF.

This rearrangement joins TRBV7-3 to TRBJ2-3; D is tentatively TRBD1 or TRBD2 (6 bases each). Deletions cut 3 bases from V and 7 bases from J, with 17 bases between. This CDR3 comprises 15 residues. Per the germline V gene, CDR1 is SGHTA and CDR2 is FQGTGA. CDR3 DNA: TGTGCCAGCAGCTTGACAGTGGGGGGCCATTATACGCAGTATTTT. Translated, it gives CASSLTVGGHYTQYF.

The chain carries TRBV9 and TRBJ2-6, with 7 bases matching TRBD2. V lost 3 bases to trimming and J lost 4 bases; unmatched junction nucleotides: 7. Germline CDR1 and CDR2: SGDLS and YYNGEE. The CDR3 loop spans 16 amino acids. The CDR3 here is CASSAPRGVGANVLTF. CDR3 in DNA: TGTGCCAGCAGCGCCCCCCGGGGGGTGGGGGCCAACGTCCTGACTTTC.

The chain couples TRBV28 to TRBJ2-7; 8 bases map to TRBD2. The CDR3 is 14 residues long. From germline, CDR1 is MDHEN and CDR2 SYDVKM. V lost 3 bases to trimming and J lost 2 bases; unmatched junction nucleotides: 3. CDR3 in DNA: TGTGCCAGCAGTTTTGATAGCGGGACCTACGAGCAGTACTTC. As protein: CASSFDSGTYEQYF.

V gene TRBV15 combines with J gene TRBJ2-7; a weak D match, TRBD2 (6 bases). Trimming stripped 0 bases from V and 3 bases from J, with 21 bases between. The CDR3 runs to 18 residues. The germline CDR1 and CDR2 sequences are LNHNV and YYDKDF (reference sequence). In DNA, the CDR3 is TGTGCCACCAGCAGAGAGGGAACGGGAGCCTTGGGTCGCTACGAGCAGTACTTC. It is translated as CATSREGTGALGRYEQYF.

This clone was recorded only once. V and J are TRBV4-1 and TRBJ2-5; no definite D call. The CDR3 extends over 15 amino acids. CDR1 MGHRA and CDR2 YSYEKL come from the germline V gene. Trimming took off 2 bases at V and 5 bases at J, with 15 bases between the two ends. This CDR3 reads CASSQNQDLWETQYF. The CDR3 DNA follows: TGCGCCAGCAGCCAAAACCAGGACCTTTGGGAGACCCAGTACTTC.

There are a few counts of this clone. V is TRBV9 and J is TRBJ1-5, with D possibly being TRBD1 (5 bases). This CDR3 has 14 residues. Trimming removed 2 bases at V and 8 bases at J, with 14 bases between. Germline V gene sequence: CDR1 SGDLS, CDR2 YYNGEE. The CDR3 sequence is CASSVGTAREPQHF. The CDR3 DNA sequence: TGTGCCAGCAGCGTTGGGACGGCCCGGGAGCCCCAGCATTTT. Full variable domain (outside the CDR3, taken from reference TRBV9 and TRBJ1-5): DSGVTQTPKHLITATGQRVTLRCSPRSGDLSVYWYQQSLDQGLQFLIQYYNGEERAKGNILERFSAQQFPDLHSELNLSSLELGDSALYFCASSVGTAREPQHFGDGTRLSIL.

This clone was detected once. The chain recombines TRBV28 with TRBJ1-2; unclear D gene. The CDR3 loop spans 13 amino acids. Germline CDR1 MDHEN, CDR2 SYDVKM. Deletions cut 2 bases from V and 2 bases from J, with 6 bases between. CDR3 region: CASSLVENYGYTF. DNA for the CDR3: TGTGCCAGCAGTTTAGTGGAGAACTATGGCTACACCTTC.

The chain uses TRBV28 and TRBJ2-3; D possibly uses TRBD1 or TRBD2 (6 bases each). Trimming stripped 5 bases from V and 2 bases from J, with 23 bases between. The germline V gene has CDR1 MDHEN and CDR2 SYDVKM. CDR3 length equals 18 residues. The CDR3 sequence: CASSRGEVSWSLTDTQYF. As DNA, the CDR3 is TGTGCCAGCAGTAGGGGGGAGGTCAGTTGGTCCCTCACAGATACGCAGTATTTT.

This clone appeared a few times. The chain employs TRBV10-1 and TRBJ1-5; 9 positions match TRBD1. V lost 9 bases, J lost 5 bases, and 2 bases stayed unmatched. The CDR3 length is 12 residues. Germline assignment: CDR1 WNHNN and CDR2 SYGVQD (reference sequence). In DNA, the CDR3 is TGCGCCAGTTACAGGGGGCATCAGCCCCAGCATTTT. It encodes CASYRGHQPQHF.

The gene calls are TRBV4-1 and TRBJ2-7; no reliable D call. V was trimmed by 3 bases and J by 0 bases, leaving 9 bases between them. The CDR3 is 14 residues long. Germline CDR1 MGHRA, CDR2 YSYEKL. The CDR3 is CASSHRENSYEQYF. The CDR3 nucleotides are TGCGCCAGCAGCCACAGAGAGAACTCCTACGAGCAGTACTTC.

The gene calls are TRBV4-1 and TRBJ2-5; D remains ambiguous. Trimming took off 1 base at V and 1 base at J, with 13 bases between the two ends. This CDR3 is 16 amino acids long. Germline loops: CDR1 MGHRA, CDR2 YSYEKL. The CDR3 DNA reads TGCGCCAGCAGCCAAGTCCGGCTCCCCGGCCAAGAGACCCAGTACTTC. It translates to CASSQVRLPGQETQYF.

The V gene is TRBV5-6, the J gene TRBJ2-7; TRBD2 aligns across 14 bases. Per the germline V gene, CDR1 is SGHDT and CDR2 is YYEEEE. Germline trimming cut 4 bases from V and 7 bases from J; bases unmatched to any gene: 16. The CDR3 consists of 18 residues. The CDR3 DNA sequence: TGTGCCAGCAGCCGGGGACTAGCGGGAGTCGACCCATTTCTTGAGCAGTACTTC. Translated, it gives CASSRGLAGVDPFLEQYF.

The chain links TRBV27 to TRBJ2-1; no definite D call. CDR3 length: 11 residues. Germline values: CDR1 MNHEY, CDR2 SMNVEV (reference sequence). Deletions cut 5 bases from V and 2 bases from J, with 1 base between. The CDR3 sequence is CASSPYNEQFF. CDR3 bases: TGTGCCAGCAGTCCCTACAATGAGCAGTTCTTC.